Shown below are 29 T cell receptor beta chains from a single sample sequenced in a study of T cell changes during pregnancy in multiple sclerosis (dated by TCRdb to between 2018 and 2021). Receptors were amplified or captured by the immunoSEQ multiplex PCR assay. The immuneACCESS repertoire file appears here via TCRdb, limited to in-frame rearrangements. These files lack a portion of the clones; in checked studies, under half of the deficit traces to unresolved V genes, and the cause of the others is not known. This sample lists about 34,000 clones; 85% to 90% were detected once. 3.5% of the sample is taken by the ten largest. The source was CD8+ T cells from peripheral blood mononuclear cells, collected in the third trimester of pregnancy. Receptors were obtained from a female donor with multiple sclerosis, enrolled in a pregnancy study.

In this sample, this clone turned up once. The J gene is TRBJ1-1, the V gene TRBV9; D gene uncertain. This CDR3 spans 13 amino acids. Germline values: CDR1 SGDLS, CDR2 YYNGEE. With 2 bases removed from V and 1 base from J, the gap between germline ends came to 6 bases. The CDR3 bases are TGTGCCAGCAGCGTGTACTGGAACACTGAAGCTTTCTTT. This translates into CASSVYWNTEAFF.

CDR3 DNA: TGTGCCAGCGGTCGGACAGCCTACAATGAGCAGTTCTTC. Protein product: CASGRTAYNEQFF. The chain employs TRBV6-4 and TRBJ2-1, with D possibly TRBD1 on 6 matching bases. This CDR3 is built from 13 residues. V lost 8 bases, J lost 2 bases, and 10 bases lay in between. The germline V gene has CDR1 MRHNA and CDR2 SNTAGT.

This clone occurred once. The rearrangement joins TRBV6-5 to TRBJ2-7; 9 positions match TRBD1. V shed 5 bases and J 5 bases; nucleotides not matched to a gene: 7. The CDR3 covers 14 residues. The germline gives CDR1 MNHEY, CDR2 SVGAGI. The CDR3 region has the DNA TGTGCCAGCAGTCCACGGACAGGGGACGACGAGCAGTACTTC. This gives the protein CASSPRTGDDEQYF.

This chain uses TRBV5-8 with TRBJ1-2; no clear D gene. Between the trimmed V and J ends, which lost 1 base and 7 bases, there was a span of 5 bases. Germline V gene lookup returns CDR1 SGHTS and CDR2 YDEGEE. The CDR3 loop spans 11 amino acids. The CDR3 loop reads CASSLSLGYTF. In DNA form, the CDR3 reads TGTGCCAGCAGCTTGTCTCTTGGCTACACCTTC.

This chain joins TRBV9 and TRBJ2-2, with D possibly TRBD2 on 7 matching bases. The CDR3 has 19 residues. CDR1 is SGDLS and CDR2 is YYNGEE in the germline V gene. Trimming removed 3 bases at V and 5 bases at J, with 26 bases between. The CDR3 region is CASSARHGRGFQGTGELFF. The CDR3 DNA sequence: TGTGCCAGCAGCGCCCGCCACGGGCGGGGGTTCCAGGGGACCGGGGAGCTGTTTTTT.

The chain carries TRBV9 and TRBJ2-1, with 12 bases aligning to TRBD2. There are 16 residues in the CDR3. Germline V gene data show CDR1 as SGDLS and CDR2 as YYNGEE. The trim removed 3 bases at V and 11 bases at J, leaving 12 bases unmatched. This chain's CDR3 is CASSASGGAQAMKQFF. For the CDR3, the DNA is TGTGCCAGCAGCGCTAGCGGGGGGGCCCAGGCTATGAAGCAGTTCTTC.

The chain employs TRBV4-1 and TRBJ2-7; D ambiguous. There are 13 residues in the CDR3. The V and J ends lost 4 bases and 3 bases respectively, with 10 bases between them. Germline V gene sequence: CDR1 MGHRA, CDR2 YSYEKL. The CDR3 region has the DNA TGCGCCAGCAGCCCTAGTGGTTTCTACGAGCAGTACTTC. This encodes CASSPSGFYEQYF.

This rearrangement joins TRBV30 to TRBJ2-1; the match to TRBD2 covers 11 bases. This CDR3 has 15 amino acids. Germline-derived CDR1 and CDR2 are GTSNPN and SVGIG (reference sequence). The ends lost 6 bases at V and 4 bases at J; junction bases unmatched: 8. The CDR3 protein is CACPTSGGLYNEQFF. The CDR3, as DNA: TGTGCCTGCCCCACTAGCGGGGGCCTTTACAATGAGCAGTTCTTC.

The chain joins TRBV19 to TRBJ1-5; 8 bases fit TRBD1. Germline V lookup: CDR1 LNHDA, CDR2 SQIVND (reference sequence). The CDR3 is made up of 15 amino acids. Trimming at V came to 2 bases and at J to 5 bases, leaving 5 bases not matched to a gene. This CDR3 reads CASSIRTDRDQPQHF. The CDR3 DNA is TGTGCCAGTAGTATACGAACGGACAGGGATCAGCCCCAGCATTTT.

The rearrangement joins TRBV5-4 to TRBJ1-4, with D uncertain. Per the germline V gene, CDR1 is SGHNT and CDR2 is YYREEE (reference sequence). The CDR3 has 14 residues. Trimming took off 6 bases at V and 4 bases at J, with 13 bases between the two ends. CDR3 residues: CASIRRSDNEKLFF. The CDR3 bases are TGTGCCAGCATTCGCCGCAGTGATAATGAAAAACTGTTTTTT.

V usage is TRBV9 and J usage is TRBJ2-7, with 8 positions matching TRBD1. After removal of 4 bases from V and 4 bases from J, the junction contained 7 bases not matched to a gene. The CDR3 loop spans 14 amino acids. Per germline, CDR1 SGDLS and CDR2 YYNGEE. The CDR3 DNA follows: TGTGCCAGCAGCCCAGGACAGGGATTATACGAGCAGTACTTC. Protein sequence: CASSPGQGLYEQYF.

This chain joins TRBV5-6 and TRBJ1-4; tentatively, D is TRBD1 (6 bases). This CDR3 has 15 amino acids. Germline V gene lookup returns CDR1 SGHDT and CDR2 YYEEEE. V lost 3 bases, J lost 8 bases, and 17 bases lay in between. The CDR3 DNA sequence: TGTGCCAGCAGCTGGGGCGGGGGCGGGGAAGAAAAACTGTTTTTT. It codes for CASSWGGGGEEKLFF.

The V call is TRBV6-6, the J call TRBJ2-2, with 9 positions matching TRBD1. The length of the CDR3 is 16 residues. With V trimmed by 6 bases and J by 3 bases, 8 bases remained unmatched. The germline V gene encodes CDR1 MNHNY and CDR2 SVGAGI (reference sequence). This chain's CDR3 is CASSLTGGSYTGELFF. In nucleotides, the CDR3 is TGTGCCAGCAGCCTGACAGGGGGTTCGTACACCGGGGAGCTGTTTTTT.

The chain combines TRBV19 with TRBJ1-2; D is ambiguous. Germline assignment: CDR1 LNHDA and CDR2 SQIVND (reference sequence). V dropped 4 bases and J dropped 7 bases, with 19 bases sitting between them. The CDR3 is made up of 15 amino acids. CDR3 DNA: TGTGCCAGTAGTAAGAGGGAGCCGCCCTACACTGGCTACACCTTC. Its translation is CASSKREPPYTGYTF.

V gene TRBV7-9 combines with J gene TRBJ2-7; 7 bases are shared with TRBD1. The CDR3 is 14 amino acids. The V segment lost 5 bases and the J segment 4 bases; nucleotides outside the gene matches: 8. Germline CDR1 reads SEHNR; CDR2 reads FQNEAQ (reference sequence). This chain's CDR3 is CASSPWDSPYEQYF. The CDR3 region has the DNA TGTGCCAGCAGCCCGTGGGACAGTCCGTACGAGCAGTACTTC.

The chain couples TRBV6-5 to TRBJ2-7; 10 bases align to TRBD1. The CDR3 sequence is 15 residues long. Trimming removed 3 bases from V and 0 bases from J; junction bases left unmatched: 2. Germline assignment: CDR1 MNHEY and CDR2 SVGAGI. CDR3 nucleotide sequence: TGTGCCAGCAGTTATGGACAGGGGGTCTCCTACGAGCAGTACTTC. The encoded protein is CASSYGQGVSYEQYF.

This clone has a single count. V is TRBV7-8 and J is TRBJ2-7; TRBD2 aligns across 8 bases. The CDR3 has 14 amino acids. Trimming cost V 4 bases and J 1 base; bases outside gene matches: 3. Per germline, CDR1 SGHVS and CDR2 FQNEAQ. The CDR3 loop reads CASSSLAASYEQYF. The CDR3 DNA sequence: TGTGCCAGCAGCTCACTAGCGGCATCCTACGAGCAGTACTTC.

This chain uses TRBV5-5 with TRBJ2-7, with 8 bases matching TRBD2. The V gene end was trimmed by 4 bases and the J gene end by 2 bases; junction bases not matched to a gene: 8. The CDR3 loop spans 15 amino acids. CDR1 is SGHKS and CDR2 is YYEKEE in the germline V gene (reference sequence). This CDR3 is CASSQGPGGTYEQYF. In DNA, the CDR3 is TGTGCCAGCAGCCAAGGCCCGGGGGGGACCTACGAGCAGTACTTC.

J is TRBJ2-1 and V is TRBV4-1; TRBD1 aligns across 7 bases. This CDR3 is built from 17 residues. Germline values: CDR1 MGHRA, CDR2 YSYEKL. The V and J ends lost 1 base and 3 bases, in that order; junction bases with no gene match: 9. The CDR3 region is CASSQALGGFRYNEQFF. The DNA of the CDR3 is TGCGCCAGCAGCCAAGCCCTAGGGGGCTTTCGCTACAATGAGCAGTTCTTC.

The DNA for the CDR3 is TGTGCCAGCAGCTCGGACTTCCAGGGGGCCCACGAGCAGTACTTC. Its protein product is CASSSDFQGAHEQYF. The gene calls are TRBV13 and TRBJ2-7, with 8 nucleotides matching TRBD1. The CDR3 length is 15 residues. The ends lost 4 bases at V and 5 bases at J; junction bases unmatched: 10. In germline, CDR1 is PRHDT, CDR2 FYEKMQ (reference sequence).

This chain joins TRBV29-1 and TRBJ2-1; TRBD2 aligns across 9 bases. V dropped 3 bases and J dropped 0; count of bases not matched to a gene: 12. Looked up from germline, CDR1 is SQVTM and CDR2 is ANQGSEA. The CDR3 extends over 18 amino acids. The CDR3 DNA is TGCAGCGTTGATTCGGTAGCGGGGGTCCCGAGCTCCTACAATGAGCAGTTCTTC. The encoded protein is CSVDSVAGVPSSYNEQFF.

The gene calls are TRBV19 and TRBJ1-5, with 9 bases identical to TRBD1. Trimming cost V 8 bases and J 2 bases; bases outside gene matches: 7. The CDR3 runs 15 residues. CDR1 and CDR2 (germline): LNHDA, SQIVND (reference sequence). The CDR3 protein is CASGQWTGGNQPQHF. The CDR3 DNA reads as TGTGCCAGTGGACAATGGACAGGGGGCAATCAGCCCCAGCATTTT.

This clone was found once. This chain connects TRBV11-2 to TRBJ2-7, with 9 bases lining up with TRBD1. This CDR3 is 14 amino acids long. CDR1 is SGHAT, CDR2 FQNNGV, per germline. V lost 2 bases, J lost 3 bases, and 2 bases stayed unmatched. CDR3 sequence reads: CASSLPGQGYEQYF. The CDR3 DNA follows: TGTGCCAGCAGCTTACCGGGACAGGGCTACGAGCAGTACTTC. Variable domain in full (rest from reference TRBV11-2 and TRBJ2-7): EAGVAQSPRYKIIEKRQSVAFWCNPISGHATLYWYQQILGQGPKLLIQFQNNGVVDDSQLPKDRFSAERLKGVDSTLKIQPAKLEDSAVYLCASSLPGQGYEQYFGPGTRLTVT.

This clone appeared a single time. V gene TRBV7-8 combines with J gene TRBJ2-5; weak D call: TRBD2 (5 bases). V was trimmed by 1 base and J by 5 bases, leaving 14 bases between them. Per the germline V gene, CDR1 is SGHVS and CDR2 is FQNEAQ. The CDR3 length is 15 residues. The CDR3 DNA follows: TGTGCCAGCAGCTTAGATAGGTCCCGAGGGGAGACCCAGTACTTC. Protein product: CASSLDRSRGETQYF.

This clone appeared once. DNA of the CDR3: TGTGCCAGCAGCCCATCCTACGAGCAGTACTTC. It codes for CASSPSYEQYF. The chain combines TRBV7-2 with TRBJ2-7; D remains unclear. The germline V gene encodes CDR1 SGHTA and CDR2 FQGNSA. The V and J ends lost 5 bases and 1 base respectively, with 3 bases between them. The CDR3 runs 11 residues.

The rearrangement uses TRBV27 and TRBJ1-2; 10 bases match TRBD1. Germline V lookup: CDR1 MNHEY, CDR2 SMNVEV (reference sequence). V shed 5 bases, J shed 7 bases, and the junction held 4 bases outside the gene matches. There are 13 residues in the CDR3. Here the CDR3 reads CASSAGTGVGYTF. The CDR3 DNA reads as TGTGCCAGCAGTGCCGGGACAGGGGTTGGCTACACCTTC.

The chain couples TRBV11-2 to TRBJ2-2; possible D gene TRBD2, 6 bases. The germline gives CDR1 SGHAT, CDR2 FQNNGV. This CDR3 comprises 15 residues. Trimming shortened V by 5 bases and J by 3 bases, and 13 bases separated the two germline ends. CDR3: CASSLAGPYTGELFF. In nucleotides, the CDR3 is TGTGCCAGCAGCCTCGCGGGACCCTACACCGGGGAGCTGTTTTTT.

The J gene is TRBJ1-5, the V gene TRBV27; TRBD1 aligns across 9 bases. CDR3 length: 16 residues. Trimming at V came to 5 bases and at J to 6 bases, leaving 11 bases not matched to a gene. CDR1 MNHEY and CDR2 SMNVEV come from the germline V gene (reference sequence). The chain's CDR3 is CASSLLGGQGIQPQHF. CDR3 DNA sequence: TGTGCCAGCAGTCTTCTTGGGGGACAGGGTATTCAGCCCCAGCATTTT.

In this sample, this clone turned up once. V gene TRBV2 combines with J gene TRBJ1-2; 9 nucleotides agree with TRBD1. The V gene end was trimmed by 7 bases and the J gene end by 6 bases; junction bases not matched to a gene: 3. In germline, CDR1 is SNHLY, CDR2 FYNNEI. The CDR3 is made up of 12 amino acids. The CDR3 bases are TGTGCCAGCACTGGACAGGGGAATGGCTACACCTTC. As protein: CASTGQGNGYTF. The full variable domain, completed using reference TRBV2 and TRBJ1-2, is EPEVTQTPSHQVTQMGQEVILRCVPISNHLYFYWYRQILGQKVEFLVSFYNNEISEKSEIFDDQFSVERPDGSNFTLKIRSTKLEDSAMYFCASTGQGNGYTFGSGTRLTVV.